This T cell receptor (beta chain) was identified in a study of cytomegalovirus exposure and HLA in healthy donors. Study outcomes and limitations: The investigators catalogued some 150 TCR beta chains as cytomegalovirus-associated. V- and J-gene trimming in TCR beta was tied to a missense DCLRE1C variant by an analysis performed later. According to reports, the classifier identified cytomegalovirus status with high specificity and sensitivity. In vitro checks showed that three CMV-associated chains really do target CMV antigens.

The CDR3 spans 15 residues. Per germline, CDR1 SSHAT and CDR2 FNYEAQ (reference sequence). 60 Vbeta and 13 Jbeta primers were used in PCR. Generated by immunoSEQ multiplex PCR, the TCRdb table keeps only in-frame clones and is missing some. Of more than 75,000 clones in the sample, approximately 84% were seen once. As concerns this clone: Its target is not known. One junction end disagrees with the germline gene, perhaps due to a read error.

The rearrangement links TRBV7-7 to TRBJ2-5; TRBD2 is a possible D gene (6 bases). Sequencing was done on a sample of PBMCs. The source of this sequence is a young woman in good health and CMV-seropositive. This chain's CDR3 is CASSLGGTHQETQYF. Here the CDR3 DNA reads TGTGCTAGCAGCTTAGGCGGGACCCACCAAGAGACCCAGTACTTC.